The 2 T cell receptor beta chains presented below share a single source sample, sequenced in a study of T cell responses to AZD1222 COVID-19 vaccine. Clones were sequenced by immunoSEQ multiplex PCR, and TCRdb holds only the in-frame ones, with some missing. The sample consists of roughly 100,000 clones, 89% of them appearing once. This specimen was peripheral blood, taken 28 days after the second AZD1222 dose. These receptors originate from an adult who received the AZD1222 COVID-19 vaccine.

V gene TRBV28 combines with J gene TRBJ2-7; D is uncertain. Deletions cut 8 bases from V and 0 bases from J, with 5 bases between. In germline, CDR1 is MDHEN, CDR2 SYDVKM. This CDR3 spans 11 amino acids. CDR3: CASANSYEQYF. The CDR3 nucleotides read TGTGCCAGCGCTAACTCCTACGAGCAGTACTTC.

The chain uses TRBV27 and TRBJ2-1; 12 nucleotides agree with TRBD2. There are 14 residues in the CDR3. CDR1 is MNHEY, CDR2 SMNVEV, per germline (reference sequence). The J segment lost 15 bases and the V segment lost 4 bases, leaving 10 bases of the junction unmatched. CDR3 loop: CASSSPTSGRSLFF. The CDR3 DNA follows: TGTGCCAGCAGTTCCCCGACTAGCGGGAGATCTTTGTTCTTC.